This TCR beta chain was profiled in a study of lymphopenia after photon versus proton radiotherapy. Trimming took off 1 base at V and 3 bases at J, with 12 bases between the two ends. Germline lookup yields CDR1 SGHVS and CDR2 FNYEAQ. The CDR3 extends over 15 amino acids. Sequencing used immunoSEQ multiplex PCR; TCRdb keeps in-frame clones, though not all of them. The sample has roughly 61,000 clones; about 90% are singletons. The chain employs TRBV7-6 and TRBJ2-5, with D possibly TRBD1 on 6 matching bases. The TCR sequence derives from a man of 80 years or more with esophageal cancer. The sample in question was peripheral blood, obtained from a patient treated with proton-based radiotherapy. The CDR3 bases are TGTGCCAGCAGCTTAGGAGTGCACAGGGAAGAGACCCAGTACTTC. This encodes CASSLGVHREETQYF.